A selection of T cell receptor beta chains follows, all from one sample in a study of blood T cell repertoires in COVID-19. Assay used: immunoSEQ multiplex PCR; TCRdb lists only in-frame clones, some missing. The sample lists about 97,000 clones; approximately 84% were seen once. Sequencing was carried out using peripheral blood. Receptors were obtained from a man in his 70s with acute or convalescent COVID-19. Each CDR3 is given without its conserved first and last residue.

V gene	CDR3 protein
TRBV6-5	ASSYSGSAGVNVLT
TRBV6-5	ASSWDSGRAF
TRBV2	ASSGGSGRIIGINEKLF
TRBV7-3	ASSHGARDTQY
TRBV18	ASSRTEFYEQY
TRBV18	ASSPPSRGRGTEAF
TRBV7-9	ASSPRLAGTYEQY
TRBV27	ASSRRLAGATNTGELF
TRBV9	ASSVDTGNTIY
TRBV20-1	SASQGAEETQY
TRBV3-1/TRBV3-2	ASSQARLRLNTGELF
TRBV24-1	ATSGTGRNYGYT
TRBV24-1	ATSGVEERTF
TRBV19	ASRGTGDNYGYT
TRBV28	ASSRQIRSYNEQF
TRBV6-5	ASSYSTGTNTEAF
TRBV18	ASSRQGGRDRDEQF
TRBV9	ASSGGQAIDNEQF
TRBV19	ASTQTGGSYEQY
TRBV19	ASSMGAGANVLT
TRBV30	AWSVGVYGYT
TRBV20-1	SASPPGGNQPQH
TRBV2	ATEEGGGLAGGYPSWETQY
TRBV5-4	ASSAGGGITFPAPLH
TRBV11-3	ASRGGIGEQY
TRBV15	ATSEGQPPRYEQY
TRBV5-1	ASSPAPRVGDAYNEQF
TRBV18	ASSPNSIANYGYT
TRBV5-5	ASRYGQGATSEQY
TRBV11-2	ASSLDRGDTQY
TRBV7-9	ASSRDRVGGRSGANVLT
TRBV23-1	ASSSGQRKSTNTGELF
TRBV6-5	ASEGTAKPGYT
TRBV7-2	ASSYRGADTEAF
TRBV9	ASGLGQNSNQPQH
TRBV5-1	ASSSRDRGQETQY
TRBV5-4	ASSLSSARGYT
TRBV10-3	AISESQDLNTEAF
TRBV6-6	ASSQIPGVVAEAF
TRBV9	ASSVEAGANTIY